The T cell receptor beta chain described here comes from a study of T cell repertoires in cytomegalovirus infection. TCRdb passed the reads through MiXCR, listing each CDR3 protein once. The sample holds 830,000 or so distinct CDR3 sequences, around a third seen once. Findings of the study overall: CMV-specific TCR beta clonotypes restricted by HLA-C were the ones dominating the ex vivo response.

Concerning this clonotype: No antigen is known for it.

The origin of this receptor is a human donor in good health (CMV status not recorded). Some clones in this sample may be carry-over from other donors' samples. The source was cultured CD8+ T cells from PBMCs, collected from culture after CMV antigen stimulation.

The CDR3 loop reads CASSPDWNEQFF. In nucleotides, the CDR3 is TGTGCCAGCAGCCCGGACTGGAATGAGCAGTTCTTC. The chain links TRBV7-9 to TRBJ2-1; perhaps TRBD2 as D (5 bases). CDR3 size: 12 residues. The V gene's germline CDR1 is SEHNR and CDR2 FQNEAQ (reference sequence). The ends were cut back, 5 bases at V and 7 bases at J, with 9 bases in the middle. Variable domain in full (rest from reference TRBV7-9 and TRBJ2-1): DTGVSQNPRHKITKRGQNVTFRCDPISEHNRLYWYRQTLGQGPEFLTYFQNEAQLEKSRLLSDRFSAERPKGSFSTLEIQRTEQGDSAMYLCASSPDWNEQFFGPGTRLTVL.